This T cell receptor beta chain was identified during a study of cytomegalovirus exposure and HLA in healthy donors. As for the study in general: Approximately 85 million unique TCRs from HLA-typed donors made up an early data release.

PCR was performed using 60 Vbeta and 13 Jbeta primers. Profiling relied on immunoSEQ multiplex PCR, and the TCRdb table lists in-frame clones only, not all of them. The sample lists fewer than 150,000 clones, 70% to 85% occurring once. Germline V gene sequence: CDR1 SGHAT, CDR2 FQNNGV. This CDR3 contains 16 residues. Trimming stripped 1 base from V and 0 bases from J, with 10 bases between. Study observations and caveats: Among TCR beta chains of equal frequency, HLA-associated ones were more clonally expanded in a later analysis. Analyzed later, most CMV-associated TCR beta chains appeared HLA-restricted. Follow-up analysis later connected one missense variant in DCLRE1C with trimming of TCR beta V- and J-genes.

Concerning this clone: Its cognate antigen is unknown.

The receptor was isolated from a young woman in good health and CMV-seronegative. Sample: PBMCs. This chain links TRBV11-2 with TRBJ1-3; no reliable D call. CDR3 residues: CASSLATTSSGNTIYF. DNA for the CDR3: TGTGCCAGCAGCTTAGCCACTACTAGCTCTGGAAACACCATATATTTT.